This is a list of T cell receptor beta chains from one sample in a study of blood T cell repertoires in COVID-19. Only in-frame clones appear in the TCRdb table, and some are missing; sequencing was by immunoSEQ multiplex PCR. Of over 200,000 clones listed, roughly 85% are singletons. Specimen: PBMCs or T cells enriched from blood (not recorded which). These receptors were obtained from a middle-aged man who had recovered from COVID-19. Each CDR3 is given with its conserved first and last residue. A D gene is named only where the DNA matches it firmly. Not every row has a clone size; where given, it reads once, few, many or a size class.

. . TRBJ2-7 TRBV28 TGTGCCAGCAGTTTTGGGGCGGCCTACGAGCAGTACTTC CASSFGAAYEQYF
. . TRBJ2-2 TRBV24-1 TGTGCCACCAGTGGCTTTGGGGCGAATAGGGCCTCCGGGGAGCTGTTTTTT CATSGFGANRASGELFF
. TRBD1 TRBJ2-3 TRBV5-1 TGCGCCAGCAGCCCCTACGGACAGGGAGCCCACACAGATACGCAGTATTTT CASSPYGQGAHTDTQYF
once TRBD2 TRBJ2-1 TRBV3-1/TRBV3-2 TGTGCCAGCAGCCAAGTGGCGGGAGGGCTTTACAATGAGCAGTTCTTC CASSQVAGGLYNEQFF
. . TRBJ2-5 TRBV23-1 TGCGCCAGCAGTCGTATAGAGGGGGACGAGACCCAGTACTTC CASSRIEGDETQYF
. TRBD2 TRBJ2-3 TRBV6-5 TGTGCCAGCTCGATAGCGGGAGTGGGCACAGATACGCAGTATTTT CASSIAGVGTDTQYF
. . TRBJ2-3 TRBV11-2 TGTGCCAGCAGCTTAGAGAGACAGTACACAGATACGCAGTATTTT CASSLERQYTDTQYF
. TRBD2 TRBJ2-7 TRBV4-1 TGCGCCAGCAGCCAGGCGTCGGGGGGTTCCTACGAGCAGTACTTC CASSQASGGSYEQYF
once . TRBJ1-2 TRBV6-5 TGTGCCAGCAGTTACACAGAAACGGGGTGGGAAACCTTC CASSYTETGWETF
. . TRBJ2-7 TRBV6-5 TGTGCCAGCTGGAGACAGGCTAGCTCCTACGAGCAGTACTTC CASWRQASSYEQYF
. . TRBJ1-5 TRBV18 TGTGCCAGCTCACCGGCCAAATACGAAAATGTACACCAGCCCCAGCATTTT CASSPAKYENVHQPQHF
. TRBD1 TRBJ2-7 TRBV11-2 TGTGCCAGCAGCCTACTGGACAGGGGCGAGCAGTACTTC CASSLLDRGEQYF
. . TRBJ2-7 TRBV6-2/TRBV6-3 TGTGCCAGCAGTCCGGGCTCCTACGAGCAGTACTTC CASSPGSYEQYF
. . TRBJ2-3 TRBV7-6 TGTGCCAGCGCATTAACAAGTGCTAGCACAGATACGCAGTATTTT CASALTSASTDTQYF
. TRBD1 TRBJ1-1 TRBV11-3 TGTGCCAGCAGCCTCCGGGACAGGGTTTATAGAGCTTTCTTT CASSLRDRVYRAFF
. TRBD1 TRBJ1-6 TRBV19 TGTGCCAGTACCCGGGGACAGGGTAATTCACCCCTCCACTTT CASTRGQGNSPLHF
. TRBD2 TRBJ2-5 TRBV29-1 TGCAGCGTTCAACTAGCGGGTGGGGTCACCCAGTACTTC CSVQLAGGVTQYF
. TRBD1 TRBJ1-2 TRBV6-6 TGTGCCAGCAGCCAGGGACAGATATCTAACTATGGCTACACCTTC CASSQGQISNYGYTF
. . TRBJ2-7 TRBV4-1 TGCGCCAGCAGCCAAGACCGGCAGGGGTTCTACGAGCAGTACTTC CASSQDRQGFYEQYF
once . TRBJ2-5 TRBV6-5 TGCGCCAGCAAGGACACTGGGGGGGAGACCCAGTACTTC CASKDTGGETQYF
. TRBD2 TRBJ2-3 TRBV30 TGTGCCTGGAGTCCCCTAGCGGTCGGGGGGGGTACGCAGTATTTT CAWSPLAVGGGTQYF
. . TRBJ2-2 TRBV5-1 TGCGCCAGCAGCCCGGGACTGCCAAGCGGGGAGCTGTTTTTT CASSPGLPSGELFF
. TRBD2 TRBJ2-1 TRBV6-6 TGTGCCAGCCTAGCGGGGGGCGAGCAGTTCTTC CASLAGGEQFF
. . TRBJ1-4 TRBV7-6 TGTGCCAGCAGCTTAGGAGGGGGTCAGGGTGAAAAACTGTTTTTT CASSLGGGQGEKLFF
once . TRBJ2-2 TRBV19 TGTGCCAGTAGTACCCCATTGTTCGGGGAGCTGTTTTTT CASSTPLFGELFF
once . TRBJ2-1 TRBV12-5 TGTGCTAGTGGTCCTCCCCCGGGACACAACTCCTACAATGAGCAGTTCTTC CASGPPPGHNSYNEQFF
. . TRBJ1-1 TRBV6-6 TGTGCGGCAGGAAAGGCGGGGGGAACTGAAGCTTTCTTT CAAGKAGGTEAFF
. TRBD1 TRBJ1-4 TRBV30 TGTGCCTGGAGCCCACAGGGGGCGATGGGGGAAAAACTGTTTTTT CAWSPQGAMGEKLFF
. . TRBJ2-2 TRBV9 TGTGCCAGCAGCCCTACTAGATCGCGGAACACCGGGGAGCTGTTTTTT CASSPTRSRNTGELFF
. . TRBJ2-7 TRBV25-1 TGTGCCAGCACTAGGGGGTACGAGCAGTACTTC CASTRGYEQYF
. TRBD1 TRBJ1-1 TRBV18 TGTGCCAGCTCCCGACAGGGCGGTAACACTGAAGCTTTCTTT CASSRQGGNTEAFF
. . TRBJ1-6 TRBV19 TGTGCCAGTAGTATGTTTGGGAGTAATTCACCCCTCCACTTT CASSMFGSNSPLHF
. . TRBJ1-2 TRBV20-1 TGCAGTGAGAGGGAGAACTATGGCTACACCTTC CSERENYGYTF
. . TRBJ1-5 TRBV2 TGTGCCAGCAACGGAGGGCAGTCGAAGCCCCAGCATTTT CASNGGQSKPQHF
. . TRBJ1-6 TRBV12-5 TGTGCTAGTGGTCCGGGGGTTTCAGGACTGTATTCACCCCTCCACTTT CASGPGVSGLYSPLHF
. . TRBJ2-7 TRBV28 TGTGCCAGCAGTTTATCGGGTCCCTACGAGCAGTACTTC CASSLSGPYEQYF
. TRBD1 TRBJ2-5 TRBV24-1 TGTGCCACCAGTGCATACAGGGGGCAGTTCGGCGAGACCCAGTACTTC CATSAYRGQFGETQYF
once TRBD2 TRBJ2-1 TRBV24-1 TGTGCCACCAGTGCTTGGACTAGCGGAACCAATGAGCAGTTCTTC CATSAWTSGTNEQFF
. . TRBJ1-3 TRBV18 TGTGCCAGCTCCGGGGACTCCTTAGGGTCTGGAAACACCATATATTTT CASSGDSLGSGNTIYF
. . TRBJ1-5 TRBV18 TGTGCCAGCTCACCACAGAGGGTGGGTCAGCCCCAGCATTTT CASSPQRVGQPQHF
. TRBD1 TRBJ1-4 TRBV5-4 TGTGCCAGCAGCTTGGGGCAGGGGGCCAATGAAAAACTGTTTTTT CASSLGQGANEKLFF
. . TRBJ1-1 TRBV6-5 TGTGCCAGCAGTTACATGGAGTTGAACACTGAAGCTTTCTTT CASSYMELNTEAFF
. TRBD1 TRBJ1-6 TRBV6-5 TGTGCCAGCACCCCCGGGACAGGGACAGGTTCACCCCTCCACTTT CASTPGTGTGSPLHF
. . TRBJ2-1 TRBV3-1/TRBV3-2 TGTGCCAGCAGCCCTTCGGGACTGCCCGGCAATGAGCAGTTCTTC CASSPSGLPGNEQFF
. . TRBJ2-3 TRBV19 TGTGCCAGTAGTAAATGGGGCTTCACAGATACGCAGTATTTT CASSKWGFTDTQYF
. . TRBJ2-1 TRBV21-1 TGTGCCAGCAGCAAAGGGGCCGGGACTAGCGGGAGGGCCCTCCACAATGAGCAGTTCTTC CASSKGAGTSGRALHNEQFF
. . TRBJ2-1 TRBV7-9 TGTGCCAGCAGCTTCCTCACAATGGATGAGCAGTTCTTC CASSFLTMDEQFF
. TRBD1 TRBJ1-5 TRBV7-2 TGTGCCAGCAGCTTCACAGGGGTAGGGAATCAGCCCCAGCATTTT CASSFTGVGNQPQHF
few . TRBJ1-1 TRBV9 TGTGCCAGCAGCGTAGGAGGTCGAAGGGGCAACACTGAAGCTTTCTTT CASSVGGRRGNTEAFF
. . TRBJ2-7 TRBV7-9 TGTGCCAGCAGCCCCGACAGGCCCCTAGACGAGCAGTACTTC CASSPDRPLDEQYF